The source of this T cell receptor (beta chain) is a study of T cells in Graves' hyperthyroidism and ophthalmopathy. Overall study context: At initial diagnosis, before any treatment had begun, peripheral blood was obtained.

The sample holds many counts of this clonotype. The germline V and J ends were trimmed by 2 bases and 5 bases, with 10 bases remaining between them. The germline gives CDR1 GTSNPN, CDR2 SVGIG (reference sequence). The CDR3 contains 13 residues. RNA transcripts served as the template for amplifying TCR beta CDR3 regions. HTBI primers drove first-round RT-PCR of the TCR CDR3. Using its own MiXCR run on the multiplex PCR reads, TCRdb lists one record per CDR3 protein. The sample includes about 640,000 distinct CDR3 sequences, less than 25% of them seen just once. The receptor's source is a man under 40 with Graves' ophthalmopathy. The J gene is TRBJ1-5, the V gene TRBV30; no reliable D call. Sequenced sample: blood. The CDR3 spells CAWSRTDDQPQHF. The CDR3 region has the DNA TGTGCCTGGAGTCGAACTGATGATCAGCCCCAGCATTTT.